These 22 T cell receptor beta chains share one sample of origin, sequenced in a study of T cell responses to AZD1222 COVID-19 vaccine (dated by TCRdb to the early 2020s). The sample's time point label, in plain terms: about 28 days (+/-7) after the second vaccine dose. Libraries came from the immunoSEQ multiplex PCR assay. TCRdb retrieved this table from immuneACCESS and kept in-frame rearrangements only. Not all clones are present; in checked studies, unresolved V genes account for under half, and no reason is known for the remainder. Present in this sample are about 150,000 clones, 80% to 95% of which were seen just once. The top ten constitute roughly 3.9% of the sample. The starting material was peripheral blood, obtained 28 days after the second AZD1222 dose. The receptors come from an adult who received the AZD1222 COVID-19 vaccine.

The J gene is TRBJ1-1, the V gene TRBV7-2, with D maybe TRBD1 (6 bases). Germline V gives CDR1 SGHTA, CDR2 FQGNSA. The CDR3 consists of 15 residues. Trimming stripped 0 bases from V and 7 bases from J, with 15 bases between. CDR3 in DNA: TGTGCCAGCAGCTTAGCGCTGGGGGGGACACTTGAAGCTTTCTTT. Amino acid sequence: CASSLALGGTLEAFF.

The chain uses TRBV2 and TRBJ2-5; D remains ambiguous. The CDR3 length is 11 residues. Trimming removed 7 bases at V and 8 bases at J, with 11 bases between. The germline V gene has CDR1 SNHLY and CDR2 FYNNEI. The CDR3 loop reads CASNEGNTQYF. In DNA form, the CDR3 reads TGTGCCAGCAACGAAGGAAATACCCAGTACTTC. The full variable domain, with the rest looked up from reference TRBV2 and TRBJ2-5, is EPEVTQTPSHQVTQMGQEVILRCVPISNHLYFYWYRQILGQKVEFLVSFYNNEISEKSEIFDDQFSVERPDGSNFTLKIRSTKLEDSAMYFCASNEGNTQYFGPGTRLLVL.

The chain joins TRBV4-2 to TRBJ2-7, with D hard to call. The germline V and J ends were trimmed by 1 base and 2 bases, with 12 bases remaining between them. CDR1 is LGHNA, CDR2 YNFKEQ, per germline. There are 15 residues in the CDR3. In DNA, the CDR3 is TGTGCCAGCAGCCAAGGGGCGGAACCGCCCTACGAGCAGTACTTC. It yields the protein CASSQGAEPPYEQYF.

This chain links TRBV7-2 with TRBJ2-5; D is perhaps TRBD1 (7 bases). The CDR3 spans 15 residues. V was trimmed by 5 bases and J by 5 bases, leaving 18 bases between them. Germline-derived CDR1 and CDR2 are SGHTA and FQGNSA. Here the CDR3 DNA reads TGTGCCAGCAGCAGCTACAGGGGTGGAGGGGAGACCCAGTACTTC. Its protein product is CASSSYRGGGETQYF. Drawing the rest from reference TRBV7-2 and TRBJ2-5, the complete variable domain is GAGVSQSPSNKVTEKGKDVELRCDPISGHTALYWYRQSLGQGLEFLIYFQGNSAPDKSGLPSDRFSAERTGGSVSTLTIQRTQQEDSAVYLCASSSYRGGGETQYFGPGTRLLVL.

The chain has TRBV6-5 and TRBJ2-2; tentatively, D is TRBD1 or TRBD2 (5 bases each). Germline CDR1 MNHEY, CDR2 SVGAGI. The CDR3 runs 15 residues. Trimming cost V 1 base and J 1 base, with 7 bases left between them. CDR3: CASSYFGGNTGELFF. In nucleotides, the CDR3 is TGTGCCAGCAGTTACTTTGGGGGGAACACCGGGGAGCTGTTTTTT.

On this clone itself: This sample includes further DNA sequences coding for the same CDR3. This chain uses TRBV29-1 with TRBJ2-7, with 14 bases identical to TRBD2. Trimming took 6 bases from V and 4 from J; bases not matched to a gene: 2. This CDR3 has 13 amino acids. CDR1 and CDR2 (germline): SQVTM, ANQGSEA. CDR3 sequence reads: CSVGTSGSYEQYF. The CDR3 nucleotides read TGCAGCGTCGGGACTAGCGGGAGTTACGAGCAGTACTTC.

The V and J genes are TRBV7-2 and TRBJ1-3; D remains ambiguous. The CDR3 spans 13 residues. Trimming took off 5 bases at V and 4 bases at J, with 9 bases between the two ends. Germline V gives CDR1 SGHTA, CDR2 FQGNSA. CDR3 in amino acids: CASSPEPGNTIYF. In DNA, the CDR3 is TGTGCCAGCAGCCCTGAACCAGGAAACACCATATATTTT.

This CDR3 is CASSTPSTYNYGYTF. DNA of the CDR3: TGTGCCAGTAGTACTCCGAGCACCTATAACTATGGCTACACCTTC. This chain connects TRBV19 to TRBJ1-2; D is undetermined. The germline gives CDR1 LNHDA, CDR2 SQIVND (reference sequence). The V and J ends lost 4 bases and 1 base respectively, with 13 bases between them. The CDR3 totals 15 residues.

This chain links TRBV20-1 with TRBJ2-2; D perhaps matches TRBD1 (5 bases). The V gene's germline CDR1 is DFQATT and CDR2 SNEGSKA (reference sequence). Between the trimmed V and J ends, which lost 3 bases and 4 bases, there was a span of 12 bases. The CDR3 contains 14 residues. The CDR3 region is CSASSRVGTGELFF. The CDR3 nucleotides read TGCAGTGCTAGTAGCAGGGTTGGCACCGGGGAGCTGTTTTTT.

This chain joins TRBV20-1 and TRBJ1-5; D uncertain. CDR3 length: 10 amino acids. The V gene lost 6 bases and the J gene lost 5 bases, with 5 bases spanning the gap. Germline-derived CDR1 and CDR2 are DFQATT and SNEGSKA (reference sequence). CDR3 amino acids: CSAGHQPQHF. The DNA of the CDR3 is TGCAGTGCGGGCCATCAGCCCCAGCATTTT.

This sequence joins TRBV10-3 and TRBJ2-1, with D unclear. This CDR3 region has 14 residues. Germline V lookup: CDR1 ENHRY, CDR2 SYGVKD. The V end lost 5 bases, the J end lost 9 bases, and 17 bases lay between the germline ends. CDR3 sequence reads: CAISSRIPVGEQFF. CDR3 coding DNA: TGTGCCATCAGTAGCAGAATCCCGGTGGGTGAGCAGTTCTTC.

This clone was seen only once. CDR3 sequence: CASSLRRGGADTEAFF. The CDR3 DNA sequence: TGTGCCAGCAGCTTACGACGAGGGGGCGCGGACACTGAAGCTTTCTTT. The chain combines TRBV7-3 with TRBJ1-1; 7 bases match TRBD1. Germline CDR1 SGHTA, CDR2 FQGTGA. There are 16 residues in the CDR3. V shed 2 bases and J 3 bases; nucleotides not matched to a gene: 9. The full variable domain, with the rest looked up from reference TRBV7-3 and TRBJ1-1, is GAGVSQTPSNKVTEKGKYVELRCDPISGHTALYWYRQSLGQGPEFLIYFQGTGAADDSGLPNDRFFAVRPEGSVSTLKIQRTERGDSAVYLCASSLRRGGADTEAFFGQGTRLTVV.

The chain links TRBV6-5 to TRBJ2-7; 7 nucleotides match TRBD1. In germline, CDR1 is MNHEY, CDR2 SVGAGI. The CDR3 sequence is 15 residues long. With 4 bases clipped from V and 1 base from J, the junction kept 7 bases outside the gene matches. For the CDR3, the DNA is TGTGCCAGCAGTTCTGACAGGGCGCGGTCCTACGAGCAGTACTTC. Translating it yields CASSSDRARSYEQYF.

In nucleotides, the CDR3 is TGTGCCAGTAGTCTCAGAGTGTGGAACACTGAAGCTTTCTTT. This sequence encodes CASSLRVWNTEAFF. The J gene is TRBJ1-1, the V gene TRBV19; D gene uncertain. The V and J ends lost 5 bases and 1 base respectively, with 11 bases between them. The V gene's germline CDR1 is LNHDA and CDR2 SQIVND (reference sequence). This CDR3 is 14 amino acids long.

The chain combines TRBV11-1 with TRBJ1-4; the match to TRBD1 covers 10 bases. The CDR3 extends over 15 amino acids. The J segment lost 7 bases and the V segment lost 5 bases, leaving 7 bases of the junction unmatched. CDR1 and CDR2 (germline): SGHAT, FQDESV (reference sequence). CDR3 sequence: CASSTQTGGCEKLFF. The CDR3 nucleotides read TGTGCCAGCAGCACCCAGACAGGGGGCTGTGAAAAACTGTTTTTT. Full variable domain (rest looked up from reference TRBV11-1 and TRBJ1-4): EAEVAQSPRYKITEKSQAVAFWCDPISGHATLYWYRQILGQGPELLVQFQDESVVDDSQLPKDRFSAERLKGVDSTLKIQPAELGDSAMYLCASSTQTGGCEKLFFGSGTQLSVL.

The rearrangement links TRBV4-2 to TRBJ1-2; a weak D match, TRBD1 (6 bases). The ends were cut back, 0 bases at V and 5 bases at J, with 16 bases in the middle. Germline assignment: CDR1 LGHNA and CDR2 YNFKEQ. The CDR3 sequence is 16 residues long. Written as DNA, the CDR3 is TGTGCCAGCAGCCAAGACCCCGACAGGTCCACGTATGGCTACACCTTC. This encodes CASSQDPDRSTYGYTF.

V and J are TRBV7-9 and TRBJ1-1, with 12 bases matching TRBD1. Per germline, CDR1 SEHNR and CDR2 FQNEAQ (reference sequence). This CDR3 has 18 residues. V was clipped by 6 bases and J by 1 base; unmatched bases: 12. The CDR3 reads CASSDRDRGQSRNTEAFF. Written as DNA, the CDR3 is TGTGCCAGCAGTGACCGGGACAGGGGGCAAAGTAGGAACACTGAAGCTTTCTTT. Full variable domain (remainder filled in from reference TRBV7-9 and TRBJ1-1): DTGVSQNPRHKITKRGQNVTFRCDPISEHNRLYWYRQTLGQGPEFLTYFQNEAQLEKSRLLSDRFSAERPKGSFSTLEIQRTEQGDSAMYLCASSDRDRGQSRNTEAFFGQGTRLTVV.

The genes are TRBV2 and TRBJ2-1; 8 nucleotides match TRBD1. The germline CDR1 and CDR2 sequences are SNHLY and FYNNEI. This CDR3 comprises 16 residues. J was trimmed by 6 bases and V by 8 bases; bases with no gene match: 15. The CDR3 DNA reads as TGTGCCAGCGGGAGTGATAGGGACAGGTACGGCAATGAGCAGTTCTTC. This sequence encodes CASGSDRDRYGNEQFF.

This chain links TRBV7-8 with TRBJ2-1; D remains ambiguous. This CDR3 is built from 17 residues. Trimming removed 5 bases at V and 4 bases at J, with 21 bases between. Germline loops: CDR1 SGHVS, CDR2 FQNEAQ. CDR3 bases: TGTGCCAGCAGCCGACCCGACGACCTGCAGAGATACAATGAGCAGTTCTTC. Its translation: CASSRPDDLQRYNEQFF.

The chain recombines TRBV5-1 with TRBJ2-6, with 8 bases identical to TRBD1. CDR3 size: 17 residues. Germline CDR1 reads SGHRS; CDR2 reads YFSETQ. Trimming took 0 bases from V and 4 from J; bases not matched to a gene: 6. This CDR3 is CASSLDQGALGANVLTF. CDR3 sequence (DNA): TGCGCCAGCAGCTTGGATCAGGGGGCGCTCGGGGCCAACGTCCTGACTTTC.

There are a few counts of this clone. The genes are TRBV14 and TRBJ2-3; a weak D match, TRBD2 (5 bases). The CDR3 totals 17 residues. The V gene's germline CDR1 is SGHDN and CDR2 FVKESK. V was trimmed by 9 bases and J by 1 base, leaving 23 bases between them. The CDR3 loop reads CASATMDAGSRTDTQYF. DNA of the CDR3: TGTGCCAGTGCCACGATGGACGCTGGGAGTCGCACAGATACGCAGTATTTT.

CDR3 DNA sequence: TGTGCCAGCAGCGTAACGGATTATGGCTACACCTTC. Translation: CASSVTDYGYTF. The chain employs TRBV9 and TRBJ1-2; D not resolved. CDR3 length: 12 amino acids. V lost 1 base, J lost 5 bases, and 6 bases lay in between. Germline CDR1 reads SGDLS; CDR2 reads YYNGEE.